A selection of T cell receptor beta chains follows, all from one sample in a study of blood T cells in healthy people across ages. In TCRdb, the 5' RACE reads were re-called with MiXCR into one record per CDR3 protein. The repertoire holds some 750,000 distinct CDR3 sequences, with about 20% as singletons. Sequences were obtained from blood. The receptor set was obtained from a man in his 70s in good health. Both conserved end residues are part of each CDR3. The D gene is left open where the match is weak. Not every row has a clone size; where given, it reads once, few, many or a size class.

>-|TRBV20-1|TRBJ2-5|few
TGCAGTCCCCGGACAGCACAAGAGACCCAGTACTTC
CSPRTAQETQYF
>TRBD1|TRBV12-3/TRBV12-4|TRBJ2-5|few
TGTGCCAGCAGTTTCGGGACAGGGGACGAGACCCAGTACTTC
CASSFGTGDETQYF
>-|TRBV7-8|TRBJ2-5|-
TGTGCCAGCAGCTTAGCGGGCGGGGAGATGGAGACCCAGTACTTC
CASSLAGGEMETQYF
>-|TRBV7-2|TRBJ2-2|few
TGTGCCAGCAGCTTAGATCGGCGGGATTCTCGGGCCGGGGAGCTGTTTTTT
CASSLDRRDSRAGELFF
>-|TRBV6-5|TRBJ2-1|-
TGTGCCAGCAGCAACCTTGTTGAGCAGTTCTTC
CASSNLVEQFF
>-|TRBV12-3/TRBV12-4|TRBJ1-3|few
TGTGCCAGCAACCGGTGGTCTGGAAACACCATATATTTT
CASNRWSGNTIYF
>-|TRBV25-1|TRBJ2-5|-
TGTGCCAGCAGTGATCTTGACTCAAAAGAGACCCAGTACTTC
CASSDLDSKETQYF
>TRBD2|TRBV5-6|TRBJ2-1|few
TGTGCCAGCAGCTTACAGACTAGCGGGCCTTACAATGAGCAGTTCTTC
CASSLQTSGPYNEQFF
>-|TRBV12-3/TRBV12-4|TRBJ2-3|-
TGTGCCAGCAGTTTGAAGACAGGAAGCACAGATACGCAGTATTTT
CASSLKTGSTDTQYF
>TRBD1|TRBV5-1|TRBJ2-7|few
TGCGCCAGCAGCTCGACAGGGGGCTACTACGAGCAGTACTTC
CASSSTGGYYEQYF
>-|TRBV29-1|TRBJ2-1|many
TGCAGCGTTGGGGTCAGATACAATGAGCAGTTCTTC
CSVGVRYNEQFF
>TRBD2|TRBV20-1|TRBJ2-3|few
TGCAGTGCCTCTCTAGCGGGAGTCCCCACGCAGTATTTT
CSASLAGVPTQYF
>TRBD2|TRBV3-1|TRBJ2-1|-
TGTGCCAGCAGCCGATATAGCGGGAAGGGTGAGGGTGAGCAGTTCTTC
CASSRYSGKGEGEQFF
>-|TRBV12-3/TRBV12-4|TRBJ2-2|few
TGTGCCAGCACCTTTTCCGGGGGGCTATTTTCCGGGGAGCTGTTTTTT
CASTFSGGLFSGELFF